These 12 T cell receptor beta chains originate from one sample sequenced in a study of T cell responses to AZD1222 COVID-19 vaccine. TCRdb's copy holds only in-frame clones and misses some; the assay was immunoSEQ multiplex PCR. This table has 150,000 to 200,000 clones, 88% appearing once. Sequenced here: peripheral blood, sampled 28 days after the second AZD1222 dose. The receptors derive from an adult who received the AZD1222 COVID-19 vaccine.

CDR3 coding DNA: TGCGCCAGCAGTCCCAGGGAGGGGGCCTACGAGCAGTACTTC. As protein: CASSPREGAYEQYF. The J gene is TRBJ2-7, the V gene TRBV5-1, with D perhaps matching TRBD2 (7 bases). The CDR3 has 14 residues. The germline V gene has CDR1 SGHRS and CDR2 YFSETQ. Trimming took 5 bases from V and 2 from J, leaving 14 bases between them.

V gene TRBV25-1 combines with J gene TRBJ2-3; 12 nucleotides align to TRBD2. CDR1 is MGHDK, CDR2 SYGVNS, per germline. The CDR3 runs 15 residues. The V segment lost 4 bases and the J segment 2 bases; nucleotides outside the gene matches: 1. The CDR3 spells CASSGLAGDTDTQYF. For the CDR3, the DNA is TGTGCCAGCAGTGGACTAGCGGGGGACACAGATACGCAGTATTTT.

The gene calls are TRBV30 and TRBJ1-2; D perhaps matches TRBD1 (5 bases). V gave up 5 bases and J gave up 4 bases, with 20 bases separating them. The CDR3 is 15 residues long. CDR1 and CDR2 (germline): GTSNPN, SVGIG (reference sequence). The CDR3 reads CAWDGPTGRGYGYTF. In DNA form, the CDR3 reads TGTGCCTGGGACGGGCCTACGGGGCGCGGCTATGGCTACACCTTC.

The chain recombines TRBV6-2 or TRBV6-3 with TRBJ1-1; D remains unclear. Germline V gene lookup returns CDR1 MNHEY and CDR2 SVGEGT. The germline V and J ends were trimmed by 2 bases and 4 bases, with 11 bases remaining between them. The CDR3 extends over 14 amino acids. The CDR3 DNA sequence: TGTGCCAGCAGTTACGCCGCAGGAAGCACTGAAGCTTTCTTT. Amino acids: CASSYAAGSTEAFF.

CDR3 in amino acids: CASSFGGYEQYF. The CDR3 DNA is TGTGCCAGCAGTTTTGGGGGCTACGAGCAGTACTTC. The J gene is TRBJ2-7, the V gene TRBV12-3 or TRBV12-4, with D perhaps TRBD1 or TRBD2 (5 bases each). The CDR3 spans 12 residues. V was clipped by 3 bases and J by 3 bases, with 6 bases between them.

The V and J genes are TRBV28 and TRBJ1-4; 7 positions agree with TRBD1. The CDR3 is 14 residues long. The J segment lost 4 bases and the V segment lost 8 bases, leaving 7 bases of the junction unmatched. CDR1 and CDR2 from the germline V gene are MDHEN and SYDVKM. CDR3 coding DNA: TGTGCCAGCGGAACAGGGGCAAGTAATGAAAAACTGTTTTTT. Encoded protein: CASGTGASNEKLFF.

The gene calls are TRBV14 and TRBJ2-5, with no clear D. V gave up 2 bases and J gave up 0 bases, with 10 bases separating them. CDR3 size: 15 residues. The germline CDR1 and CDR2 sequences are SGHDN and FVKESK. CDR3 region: CASSQNNLYQETQYF. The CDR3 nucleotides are TGTGCCAGCAGCCAAAATAACCTGTACCAAGAGACCCAGTACTTC.

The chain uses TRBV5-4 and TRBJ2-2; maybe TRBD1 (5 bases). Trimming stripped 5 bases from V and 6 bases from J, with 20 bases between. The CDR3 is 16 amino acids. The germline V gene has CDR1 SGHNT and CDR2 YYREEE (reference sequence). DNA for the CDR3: TGTGCCAGCAGTCCGGGCAGGGCAGGTACGGCCGGGGAGCTGTTTTTT. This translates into CASSPGRAGTAGELFF.

CDR3 sequence reads: CAWRAGGRNYEQYF. Written as DNA, the CDR3 is TGTGCCTGGAGGGCAGGGGGCCGGAACTACGAGCAGTACTTC. This rearrangement joins TRBV30 to TRBJ2-7; the match to TRBD1 covers 8 bases. The CDR3 extends over 14 amino acids. J gave up 3 bases and V 3 bases, and 7 bases lay outside the gene matches. Germline CDR1 and CDR2: GTSNPN and SVGIG (reference sequence).

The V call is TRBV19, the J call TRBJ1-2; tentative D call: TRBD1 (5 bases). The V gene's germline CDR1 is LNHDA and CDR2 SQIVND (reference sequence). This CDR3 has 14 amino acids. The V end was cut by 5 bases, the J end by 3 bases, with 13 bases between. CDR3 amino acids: CASSSQGGDYGYTF. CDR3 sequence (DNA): TGTGCCAGTAGTTCTCAGGGAGGCGACTATGGCTACACCTTC.

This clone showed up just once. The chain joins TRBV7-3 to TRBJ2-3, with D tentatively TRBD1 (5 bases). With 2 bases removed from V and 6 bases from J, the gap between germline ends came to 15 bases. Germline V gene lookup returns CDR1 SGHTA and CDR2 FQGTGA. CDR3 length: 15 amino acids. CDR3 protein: CASSLGPTDRDTQYF. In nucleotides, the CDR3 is TGTGCCAGCAGCTTAGGACCGACAGATCGGGATACGCAGTATTTT.

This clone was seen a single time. The CDR3 DNA reads TGTGCCAGTACCAGGACAGCATTAAGGATCCTCGAGGAAAAACTGTTTTTT. This gives the protein CASTRTALRILEEKLFF. This chain uses TRBV19 with TRBJ1-4; D is possibly TRBD1 (6 bases). Germline CDR1 is LNHDA and CDR2 is SQIVND (reference sequence). V dropped 7 bases and J dropped 8 bases, with 26 bases sitting between them. The CDR3 covers 17 residues. The variable domain in full, completed from reference TRBV19 and TRBJ1-4, reads DGGITQSPKYLFRKEGQNVTLSCEQNLNHDAMYWYRQDPGQGLRLIYYSQIVNDFQKGDIAEGYSVSREKKESFPLTVTSAQKNPTAFYLCASTRTALRILEEKLFFGSGTQLSVL.